A selection of T cell receptor beta chains follows, all from one sample in a study of blood T cell repertoires in COVID-19. Sequenced by immunoSEQ multiplex PCR; TCRdb stores in-frame clones only, minus some. The data hold roughly 150,000 clones, with 79% observed a single time. Sequences were obtained from peripheral blood. The receptors come from a man aged 45-65 years with active or convalescent COVID-19. The CDR3 runs from the conserved cysteine through the conserved F or W. The order of the fields is J gene, D gene, clone size, V gene, CDR3 DNA, CDR3 protein. D genes are given only for firm matches. Clone size is shown for a subset of rows, as once, few, many or a class of expanded clone.

j_call: TRBJ2-7
d_call: TRBD1
clone_size: once
v_call: TRBV29-1
cdr3_nt: TGCAGCGTTGAACAGGGGGCCTACGAGCAGTACTTC
cdr3_aa: CSVEQGAYEQYF

j_call: TRBJ1-4
d_call: TRBD1
clone_size: few
v_call: TRBV7-9
cdr3_nt: TGTGCCAGCAGATCGGACAGGGCAAATGAAAAACTGTTTTTT
cdr3_aa: CASRSDRANEKLFF

j_call: TRBJ2-2
d_call: .
clone_size: .
v_call: TRBV5-1
cdr3_nt: TGCGCCAGCAGCTTGACCGGACAAACTCGGAACACCGGGGAGCTGTTTTTT
cdr3_aa: CASSLTGQTRNTGELFF

j_call: TRBJ2-7
d_call: .
clone_size: .
v_call: TRBV2
cdr3_nt: TGTGCCAGCCTGGCTTACGAGCAGTACTTC
cdr3_aa: CASLAYEQYF

j_call: TRBJ2-2
d_call: .
clone_size: .
v_call: TRBV10-1
cdr3_nt: TGCGCCAGCAGTGAGACGGGTCGGGGTCGCGGGGAGCTGTTTTTT
cdr3_aa: CASSETGRGRGELFF

j_call: TRBJ1-1
d_call: .
clone_size: many
v_call: TRBV5-6
cdr3_nt: TGTGCCAGCAGCTTAGATGGAGGGACTGAAGCTTTCTTT
cdr3_aa: CASSLDGGTEAFF

j_call: TRBJ1-4
d_call: .
clone_size: once
v_call: TRBV7-6
cdr3_nt: TGTGCCAGCAGCTTGGAGATTGGACGCAGACAGGTTATTAATGAAAAACTGTTTTTT
cdr3_aa: CASSLEIGRRQVINEKLFF

j_call: TRBJ2-6
d_call: TRBD1
clone_size: .
v_call: TRBV2
cdr3_nt: TGTGCCAGCAGTGATGGGGGGACAGGGTGGGCCAACGTCCTGACTTTC
cdr3_aa: CASSDGGTGWANVLTF

j_call: TRBJ1-2
d_call: .
clone_size: .
v_call: TRBV19
cdr3_nt: TGTGCCAGTAGGGACCCCCGGGGTTTTGGCTACACCTTC
cdr3_aa: CASRDPRGFGYTF

j_call: TRBJ2-1
d_call: .
clone_size: few
v_call: TRBV4-1
cdr3_nt: TGCGCCAGCAGCCAAAGGCGGGGTCCTACTCACATCTACAATGAGCAGTTCTTC
cdr3_aa: CASSQRRGPTHIYNEQFF

j_call: TRBJ1-1
d_call: .
clone_size: once
v_call: TRBV5-1
cdr3_nt: TGCGCCAGCAGCTCGCCTCAGGGAACCATGAACACTGAAGCTTTCTTT
cdr3_aa: CASSSPQGTMNTEAFF

j_call: TRBJ1-3
d_call: TRBD1
clone_size: .
v_call: TRBV7-8
cdr3_nt: TGTGCCAGCAGCTCCACAGGGGATTATTTCTCTGGAAACACCATATATTTT
cdr3_aa: CASSSTGDYFSGNTIYF

j_call: TRBJ1-5
d_call: TRBD1
clone_size: .
v_call: TRBV9
cdr3_nt: TGTGCCAGCAGCGCCCGACAGGGGATGACGCTGAGCAATCAGCCCCAGCATTTT
cdr3_aa: CASSARQGMTLSNQPQHF

j_call: TRBJ2-3
d_call: .
clone_size: .
v_call: TRBV29-1
cdr3_nt: TGCAGCGTTGGGCAGACTAGCACAGATACGCAGTATTTT
cdr3_aa: CSVGQTSTDTQYF

j_call: TRBJ1-5
d_call: TRBD1
clone_size: .
v_call: TRBV28
cdr3_nt: TGTGCCAGCAGTCAGTGGGACAGGGCGTCTCAGCCCCAGCATTTT
cdr3_aa: CASSQWDRASQPQHF

j_call: TRBJ1-2
d_call: .
clone_size: few
v_call: TRBV28
cdr3_nt: TGTGTCACGATCGCCCCGGGAACTAACTATGGCTACACCTTC
cdr3_aa: CVTIAPGTNYGYTF

j_call: TRBJ2-3
d_call: TRBD2
clone_size: .
v_call: TRBV11-2
cdr3_nt: TGTGCCAGCAGCTTAGTCACATCTACAGCGGGACCGACAGATACGCAGTATTTT
cdr3_aa: CASSLVTSTAGPTDTQYF

j_call: TRBJ2-7
d_call: .
clone_size: .
v_call: TRBV4-1
cdr3_nt: TGCGCCAGCAGCCAAGAGCCATGGGAGGTCTCCTACGAGCAGTACTTC
cdr3_aa: CASSQEPWEVSYEQYF

j_call: TRBJ2-3
d_call: TRBD2
clone_size: .
v_call: TRBV29-1
cdr3_nt: TGCAGCGTTGAGCGGGAGGGTGCTACGCAGTATTTT
cdr3_aa: CSVEREGATQYF

j_call: TRBJ1-4
d_call: TRBD1
clone_size: .
v_call: TRBV19
cdr3_nt: TGTGCCAGTAGTGAGGGGACAGATGAAAAACTGTTTTTT
cdr3_aa: CASSEGTDEKLFF

j_call: TRBJ2-7
d_call: .
clone_size: few
v_call: TRBV4-1
cdr3_nt: TGCGCCAGCAGACCCCAAGTGAGTAGGAGTACGTACGAGCAGTACTTC
cdr3_aa: CASRPQVSRSTYEQYF

j_call: TRBJ2-1
d_call: TRBD1
clone_size: .
v_call: TRBV29-1
cdr3_nt: TGCAGCGTTGAAGGGACAGGGGGCAGTGAGCAGTTCTTC
cdr3_aa: CSVEGTGGSEQFF

j_call: TRBJ1-5
d_call: .
clone_size: .
v_call: TRBV30
cdr3_nt: TGTGCCTGGAGTACTACAGGGATTTTCAATCAGCCCCAGCATTTT
cdr3_aa: CAWSTTGIFNQPQHF

j_call: TRBJ1-1
d_call: .
clone_size: .
v_call: TRBV30
cdr3_nt: TGTGCCTGGAACGCAGGGGCCGATGGTGGAGCTTTCTTT
cdr3_aa: CAWNAGADGGAFF

j_call: TRBJ2-7
d_call: TRBD2
clone_size: .
v_call: TRBV5-1
cdr3_nt: TGCGCCAGCAGCTTGGAGTCTAGCGGGAGTAGGTCCTACGAGCAGTACTTC
cdr3_aa: CASSLESSGSRSYEQYF

j_call: TRBJ2-7
d_call: TRBD1
clone_size: .
v_call: TRBV5-8
cdr3_nt: TGTGCCAGCAACGGACAGGTGGCCGACGAGCAGTACTTC
cdr3_aa: CASNGQVADEQYF

j_call: TRBJ2-1
d_call: TRBD2
clone_size: .
v_call: TRBV7-9
cdr3_nt: TGTGCCAGACAGAGGGTAGTAGCGGGAGGGGACAATGAGCAGTTCTTC
cdr3_aa: CARQRVVAGGDNEQFF